This TCR beta chain comes out of a study of CD8 T cells in Susac syndrome. The RNA input was roughly 0.45 to 1 ug, and it was reverse transcribed with random hexamers. MiXCR was run by TCRdb on the immunoSEQ multiplex PCR reads, yielding one entry per CDR3 protein. The sample contains roughly 110,000 distinct CDR3 sequences, 85% to 95% of which appear only once. The source of this sequence is a human donor in good health. Sequences were obtained from CD4+ T cells from PBMCs.

In DNA, the CDR3 is TGTGCCAGCAGCTTAGCAGGGACAGGGCGGGGCGGGGAGCTGTTTTTT. The encoded protein is CASSLAGTGRGGELFF. This rearrangement joins TRBV7-6 to TRBJ2-2; 9 bases are shared with TRBD1. This CDR3 contains 16 residues. The germline V gene encodes CDR1 SGHVS and CDR2 FNYEAQ. V dropped 0 bases and J dropped 7; count of bases not matched to a gene: 6. Supplemented by reference TRBV7-6 and TRBJ2-2, the full variable domain reads GAGVSQSPRYKVTKRGQDVALRCDPISGHVSLYWYRQALGQGPEFLTYFNYEAQQDKSGLPNDRFSAERPEGSISTLTIQRTEQRDSAMYRCASSLAGTGRGGELFFGEGSRLTVL.